This T cell receptor (beta chain) was observed in a study of graft-versus-host responses after intestinal transplantation. Study-wide results and limits: The study associated peak circulating GvH clone levels with early post-transplant HvG declines.

The CDR3 has 15 amino acids. Trimming shortened V by 3 bases and J by 9 bases, and 18 bases separated the two germline ends. Germline CDR1 reads SGHAT; CDR2 reads FQNNGV. The data were produced by immunoSEQ multiplex PCR, yet TCRdb's version contains in-frame clones alone and is incomplete. The sample yields about 85,000 clones, roughly 85% seen once. Concerning this clone itself: Its antigen remains unknown.

The specimen was unstimulated CD4+ T cells sorted from spleen or lymph node cells, collected before intestinal transplant. The TCR was taken from a human donor who received an intestinal transplant. This chain connects TRBV11-2 to TRBJ2-1; D perhaps matches TRBD2 (6 bases). CDR3 sequence (DNA): TGTGCCAGCAGCTTTCTCGGGAGTAAAACTCGTGAGCAGTTCTTC. It translates to CASSFLGSKTREQFF.